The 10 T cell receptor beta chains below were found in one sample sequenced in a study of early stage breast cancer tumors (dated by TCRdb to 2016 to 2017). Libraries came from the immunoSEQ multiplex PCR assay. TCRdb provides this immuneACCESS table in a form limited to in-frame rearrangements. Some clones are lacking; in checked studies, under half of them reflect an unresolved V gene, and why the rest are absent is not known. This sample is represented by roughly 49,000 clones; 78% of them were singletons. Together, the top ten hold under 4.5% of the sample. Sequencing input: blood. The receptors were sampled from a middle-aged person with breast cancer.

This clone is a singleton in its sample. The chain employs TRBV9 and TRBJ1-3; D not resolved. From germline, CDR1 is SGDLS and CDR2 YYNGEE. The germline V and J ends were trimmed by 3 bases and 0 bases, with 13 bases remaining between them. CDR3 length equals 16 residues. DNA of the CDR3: TGTGCCAGCAGCGGACGGGCCGGCGACTCTGGAAACACCATATATTTT. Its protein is CASSGRAGDSGNTIYF.

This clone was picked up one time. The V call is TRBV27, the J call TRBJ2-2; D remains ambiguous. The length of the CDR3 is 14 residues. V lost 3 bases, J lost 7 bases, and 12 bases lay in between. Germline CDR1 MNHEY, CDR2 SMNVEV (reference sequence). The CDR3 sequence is CASSLSPSFGELFF. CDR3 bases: TGTGCCAGCAGTTTGAGCCCTTCGTTCGGGGAGCTGTTTTTT.

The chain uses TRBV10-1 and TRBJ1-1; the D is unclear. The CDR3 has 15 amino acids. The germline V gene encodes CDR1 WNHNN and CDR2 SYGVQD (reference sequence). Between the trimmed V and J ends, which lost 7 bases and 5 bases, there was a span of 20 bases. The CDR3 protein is CASNSDLSAGTEAFF. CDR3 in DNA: TGCGCCAGCAATTCTGACTTGTCCGCGGGAACTGAAGCTTTCTTT.

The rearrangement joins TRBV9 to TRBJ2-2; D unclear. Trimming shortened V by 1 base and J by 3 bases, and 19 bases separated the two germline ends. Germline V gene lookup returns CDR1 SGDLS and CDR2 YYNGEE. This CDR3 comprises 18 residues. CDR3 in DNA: TGTGCCAGCAGCGTATCCCTTGACACCGGCCGGGACACCGGGGAGCTGTTTTTT. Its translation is CASSVSLDTGRDTGELFF. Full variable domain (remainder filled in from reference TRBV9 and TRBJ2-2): DSGVTQTPKHLITATGQRVTLRCSPRSGDLSVYWYQQSLDQGLQFLIQYYNGEERAKGNILERFSAQQFPDLHSELNLSSLELGDSALYFCASSVSLDTGRDTGELFFGEGSRLTVL.

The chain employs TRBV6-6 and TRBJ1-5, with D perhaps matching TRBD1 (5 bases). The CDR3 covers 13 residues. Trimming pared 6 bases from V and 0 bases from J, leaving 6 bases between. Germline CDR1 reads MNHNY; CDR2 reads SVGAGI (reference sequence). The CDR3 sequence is CASRDNSNQPQHF. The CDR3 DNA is TGTGCCAGCAGGGACAATAGCAATCAGCCCCAGCATTTT.

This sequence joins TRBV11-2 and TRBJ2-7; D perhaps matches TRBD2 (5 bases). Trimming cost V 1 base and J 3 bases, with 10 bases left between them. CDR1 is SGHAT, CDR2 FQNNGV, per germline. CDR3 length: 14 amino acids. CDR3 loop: CASSLVPGIYEQYF. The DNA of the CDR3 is TGTGCCAGCAGCTTAGTTCCCGGGATCTACGAGCAGTACTTC.

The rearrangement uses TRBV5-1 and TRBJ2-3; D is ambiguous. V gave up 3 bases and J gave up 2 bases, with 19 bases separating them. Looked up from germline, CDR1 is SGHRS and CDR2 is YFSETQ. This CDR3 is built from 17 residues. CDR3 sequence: CASSSKMVGPSTDTQYF. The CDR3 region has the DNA TGCGCCAGCAGCTCAAAAATGGTGGGCCCATCCACAGATACGCAGTATTTT.

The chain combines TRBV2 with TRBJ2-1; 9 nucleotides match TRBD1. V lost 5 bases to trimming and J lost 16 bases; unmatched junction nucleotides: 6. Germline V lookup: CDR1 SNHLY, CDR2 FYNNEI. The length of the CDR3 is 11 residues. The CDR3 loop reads CASSTGGVGFF. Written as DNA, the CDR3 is TGTGCCAGCAGTACAGGGGGCGTTGGCTTCTTC. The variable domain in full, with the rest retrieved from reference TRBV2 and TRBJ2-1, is EPEVTQTPSHQVTQMGQEVILRCVPISNHLYFYWYRQILGQKVEFLVSFYNNEISEKSEIFDDQFSVERPDGSNFTLKIRSTKLEDSAMYFCASSTGGVGFFGPGTRLTVL.

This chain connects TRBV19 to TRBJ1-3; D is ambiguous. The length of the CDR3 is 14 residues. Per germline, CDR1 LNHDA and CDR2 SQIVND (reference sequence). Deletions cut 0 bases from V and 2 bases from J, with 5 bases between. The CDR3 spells CASSIDQTGNTIYF. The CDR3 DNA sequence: TGTGCCAGTAGTATAGACCAAACTGGAAACACCATATATTTT.

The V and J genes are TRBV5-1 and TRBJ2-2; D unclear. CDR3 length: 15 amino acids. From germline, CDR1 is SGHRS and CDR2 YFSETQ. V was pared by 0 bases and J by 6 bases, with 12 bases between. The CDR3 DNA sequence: TGCGCCAGCAGCTTGGAGGCCGAACTCCCCGGGGAGCTGTTTTTT. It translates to CASSLEAELPGELFF.